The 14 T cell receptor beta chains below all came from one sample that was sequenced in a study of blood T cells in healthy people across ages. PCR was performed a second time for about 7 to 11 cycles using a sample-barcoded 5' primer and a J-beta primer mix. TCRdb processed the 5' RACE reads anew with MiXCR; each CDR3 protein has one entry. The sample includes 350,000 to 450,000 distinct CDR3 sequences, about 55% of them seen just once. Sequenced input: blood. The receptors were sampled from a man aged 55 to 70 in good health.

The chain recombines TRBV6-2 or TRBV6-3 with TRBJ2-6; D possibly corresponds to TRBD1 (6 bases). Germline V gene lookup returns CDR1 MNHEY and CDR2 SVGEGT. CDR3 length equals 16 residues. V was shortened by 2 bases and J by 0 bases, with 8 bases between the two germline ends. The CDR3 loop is CASSYQGSSGANVLTF. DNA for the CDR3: TGTGCCAGCAGTTACCAGGGGAGCTCTGGGGCCAACGTCCTGACTTTC.

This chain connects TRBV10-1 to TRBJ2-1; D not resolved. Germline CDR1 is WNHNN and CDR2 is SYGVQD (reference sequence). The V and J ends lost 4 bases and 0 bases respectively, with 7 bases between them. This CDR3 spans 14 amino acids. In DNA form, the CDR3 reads TGCGCCAGCAGTGCGGGCGGCTCCTACAATGAGCAGTTCTTC. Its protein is CASSAGGSYNEQFF.

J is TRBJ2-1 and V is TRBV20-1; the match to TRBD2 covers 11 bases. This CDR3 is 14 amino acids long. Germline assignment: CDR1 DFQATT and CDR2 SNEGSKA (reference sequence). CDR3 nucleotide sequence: TGCAGCCTCGAACCGACTAGCGGGAACAATGAGCAGTTCTTC. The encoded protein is CSLEPTSGNNEQFF.

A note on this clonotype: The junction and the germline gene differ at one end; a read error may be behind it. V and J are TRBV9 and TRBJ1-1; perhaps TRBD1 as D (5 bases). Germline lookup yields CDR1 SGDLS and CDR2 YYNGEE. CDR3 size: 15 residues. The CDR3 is CASSVGGMANTGAFF. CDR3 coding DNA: TGTGCCAGCAGCGTAGGGGGGATGGCGAACACTGGAGCTTTCTTT.

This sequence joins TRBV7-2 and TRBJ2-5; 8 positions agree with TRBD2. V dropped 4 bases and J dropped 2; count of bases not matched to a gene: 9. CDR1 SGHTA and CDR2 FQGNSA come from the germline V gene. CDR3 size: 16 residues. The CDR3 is CASSWRAGALQETQYF. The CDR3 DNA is TGTGCCAGCAGCTGGAGAGCGGGGGCCTTGCAAGAGACCCAGTACTTC.

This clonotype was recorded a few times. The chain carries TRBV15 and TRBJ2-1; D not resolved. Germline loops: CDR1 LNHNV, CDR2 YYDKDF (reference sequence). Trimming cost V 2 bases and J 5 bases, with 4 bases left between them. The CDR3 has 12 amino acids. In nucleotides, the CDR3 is TGTGCCACCAGCAGACTGGACAATGAGCAGTTCTTC. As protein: CATSRLDNEQFF.

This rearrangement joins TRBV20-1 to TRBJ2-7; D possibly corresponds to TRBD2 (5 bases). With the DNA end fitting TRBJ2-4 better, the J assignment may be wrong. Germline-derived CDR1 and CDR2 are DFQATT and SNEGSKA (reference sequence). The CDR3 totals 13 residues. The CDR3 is CSVGRGAKNIQYF. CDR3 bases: TGCAGTGTTGGTCGGGGAGCCAAAAACATTCAGTACTTC.

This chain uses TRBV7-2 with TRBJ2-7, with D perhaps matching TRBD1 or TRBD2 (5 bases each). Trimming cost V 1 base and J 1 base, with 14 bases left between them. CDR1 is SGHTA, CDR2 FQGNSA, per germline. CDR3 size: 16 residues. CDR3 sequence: CASSLGGPGASYEQYF. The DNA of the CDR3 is TGTGCCAGCAGCTTAGGGGGACCCGGGGCGTCCTACGAGCAGTACTTC.

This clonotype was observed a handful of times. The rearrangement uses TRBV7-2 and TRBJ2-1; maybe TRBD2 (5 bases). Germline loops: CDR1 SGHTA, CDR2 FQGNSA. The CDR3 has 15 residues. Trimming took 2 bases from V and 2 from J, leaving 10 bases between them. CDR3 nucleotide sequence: TGTGCCAGCAGCTTATTCCGGGGAACCTACAATGAGCAGTTCTTC. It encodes CASSLFRGTYNEQFF.

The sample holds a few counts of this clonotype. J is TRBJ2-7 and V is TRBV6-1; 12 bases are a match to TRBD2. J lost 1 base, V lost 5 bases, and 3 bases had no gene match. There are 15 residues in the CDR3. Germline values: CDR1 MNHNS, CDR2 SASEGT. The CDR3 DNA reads TGTGCCAGCAGTCCGACTAGCGGGAGATCCTACGAGCAGTACTTC. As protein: CASSPTSGRSYEQYF.

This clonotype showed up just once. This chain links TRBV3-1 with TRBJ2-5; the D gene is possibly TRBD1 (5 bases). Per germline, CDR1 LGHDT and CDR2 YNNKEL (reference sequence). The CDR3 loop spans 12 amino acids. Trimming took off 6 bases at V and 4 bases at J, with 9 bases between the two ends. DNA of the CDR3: TGTGCCAGCAGGGTAGGGGTAGAGACCCAGTACTTC. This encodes CASRVGVETQYF.

CDR3 coding DNA: TGTGCCAGCAGCCCCCTAGCGGGAGGGAGCGAGCAGTACTTC. It translates to CASSPLAGGSEQYF. V is TRBV13 and J is TRBJ2-7; 12 bases fit TRBD2. This CDR3 spans 14 amino acids. The V gene's germline CDR1 is PRHDT and CDR2 FYEKMQ (reference sequence). J gave up 6 bases and V 5 bases, and 5 bases lay outside the gene matches.

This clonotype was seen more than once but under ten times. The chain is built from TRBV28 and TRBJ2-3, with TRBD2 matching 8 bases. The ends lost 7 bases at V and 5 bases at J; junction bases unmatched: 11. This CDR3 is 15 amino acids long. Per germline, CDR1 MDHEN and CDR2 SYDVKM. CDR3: CASNSGGGGRDTQYF. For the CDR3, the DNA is TGTGCCAGCAACTCCGGGGGGGGAGGACGAGATACGCAGTATTTT.

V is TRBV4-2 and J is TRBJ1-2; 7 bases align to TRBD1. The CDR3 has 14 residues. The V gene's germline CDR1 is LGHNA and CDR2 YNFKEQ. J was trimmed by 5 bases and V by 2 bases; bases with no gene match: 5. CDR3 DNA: TGTGCCAGCAGCCAACAGGGACAGTCGTATGGCTACACCTTC. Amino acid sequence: CASSQQGQSYGYTF.